The rows below give T cell receptor beta chains drawn from one sample of a study of OX40 agonist ivuxolimab in advanced cancers. Repertoires were generated with immunoSEQ multiplex PCR, while TCRdb's copy carries only in-frame clones and drops some. The sample contains roughly 100,000 clones, roughly 91% of which appear only once. Sequencing used CD4+ or CD8+ T cells sorted from blood, obtained in a trial of the OX40 agonist ivuxolimab. Receptors originate from an adult with an advanced solid tumor such as melanoma, head and neck, liver or kidney cancer. CDR3s include the opening cysteine and the closing phenylalanine or tryptophan. D genes are given only for firm matches. Rows may omit the clone size; those that give it use once, few, many or a size class.

v_call	j_call	clone_size	d_call	cdr3_aa	cdr3_nt
TRBV2	TRBJ2-1	.	TRBD2	CASSQSGTINEQFF	TGTGCCAGCAGCCAATCCGGGACTATCAATGAGCAGTTCTTC
TRBV6-1	TRBJ2-3	once	TRBD1	CASRPDRAPTDTQYF	TGTGCCAGCAGACCGGACAGGGCCCCCACAGATACGCAGTATTTT
TRBV10-2	TRBJ2-5	.	.	CATSDHGETQYF	TGCGCCACCTCGGACCATGGAGAGACCCAGTACTTC
TRBV6-1	TRBJ1-5	.	TRBD1	CASTADRGSRQPQHF	TGTGCCAGCACCGCGGACAGGGGGAGTCGGCAGCCCCAGCATTTT
TRBV18	TRBJ2-1	.	TRBD1	CASSPGTGLTYNEQFF	TGTGCCAGCTCACCTGGGACAGGGTTAACCTACAATGAGCAGTTCTTC
TRBV19	TRBJ2-3	.	TRBD2	CASSSSGSADTQYF	TGTGCCAGTAGTAGTAGCGGGAGTGCAGATACGCAGTATTTT
TRBV6-1	TRBJ2-2	.	.	CASSEPGDTGELFF	TGTGCCAGCAGTGAGCCCGGGGACACCGGGGAGCTGTTTTTT
TRBV4-1	TRBJ2-3	.	TRBD2	CASSLRASGRAVSVPDTQYF	TGCGCCAGCAGCCTGCGTGCTAGCGGGAGGGCCGTCAGTGTCCCAGATACGCAGTATTTT
TRBV7-5	TRBJ2-1	.	.	CARTSGYDNEQFF	TGTGCCAGAACCTCCGGGTACGACAATGAGCAGTTCTTC
TRBV11-3	TRBJ1-1	.	.	CASSFMLNTEAFF	TGTGCCAGCAGCTTCATGCTGAACACTGAAGCTTTCTTT
TRBV4-3	TRBJ1-6	.	.	CASSHSRGYLTGSPLHF	TGCGCCAGCAGCCACTCGAGGGGGTATCTAACCGGGTCACCCCTCCACTTT
TRBV7-3	TRBJ2-1	.	TRBD2	CASSLTTSANYNEQFF	TGTGCCAGCAGCTTAACAACTAGCGCTAACTACAATGAGCAGTTCTTC
TRBV30	TRBJ2-2	once	.	CAWSRYRDAGELFF	TGTGCCTGGAGTAGATACAGGGACGCCGGGGAGCTGTTTTTT
TRBV19	TRBJ1-2	.	.	CASSITGTIGYTF	TGTGCCAGTAGTATAACCGGGACAATTGGCTACACCTTC
TRBV11-2	TRBJ1-1	.	.	CASSPGLMNTEAFF	TGTGCCAGCAGCCCGGGACTCATGAACACTGAAGCTTTCTTT
TRBV19	TRBJ1-5	.	.	CASKDANQPQHF	TGTGCCAGTAAAGATGCTAATCAGCCCCAGCATTTT
TRBV7-3	TRBJ2-1	.	.	CASSLGDVGSGVNEQFF	TGTGCCAGCAGCCTGGGGGACGTCGGGAGTGGAGTGAATGAGCAGTTCTTC
TRBV21-1	TRBJ1-5	.	.	CASIRVSNQPQHF	TGTGCCAGCATCAGGGTTAGCAATCAGCCCCAGCATTTT
TRBV27	TRBJ1-1	.	.	CASSPIDGGNTEAFF	TGTGCCAGCAGCCCGATAGACGGGGGTAACACTGAAGCTTTCTTT
TRBV10-2	TRBJ2-7	.	.	CASSELTALTYEQYF	TGCGCCAGCAGTGAGTTGACCGCCCTTACCTACGAGCAGTACTTC
TRBV2	TRBJ2-1	.	.	CASTLGLHNEQFF	TGTGCCAGCACCTTGGGGCTCCACAATGAGCAGTTCTTC
TRBV12-5	TRBJ2-3	.	TRBD2	CASGLVLAGIPDTQYF	TGTGCTAGTGGTTTAGTACTAGCGGGAATCCCAGATACGCAGTATTTT
TRBV27	TRBJ2-7	.	TRBD1	CASRKAGQGTYEQYF	TGTGCCAGCAGAAAGGCGGGACAGGGGACCTACGAGCAGTACTTC
TRBV6-5	TRBJ1-1	once	.	CASGRGAPETEAFF	TGTGCCAGCGGCCGGGGGGCCCCAGAGACTGAAGCTTTCTTT
TRBV4-1	TRBJ2-7	.	.	CASSQVPRGSDTRQYF	TGCGCCAGCAGCCAAGTCCCAAGGGGGTCAGATACCCGGCAGTACTTC
TRBV9	TRBJ2-3	.	TRBD2	CASSVGGLSTDTQYF	TGTGCCAGCAGCGTAGGGGGACTAAGCACAGATACGCAGTATTTT
TRBV27	TRBJ2-5	.	.	CASSFTGTYETQYF	TGTGCCAGCAGTTTTACAGGGACTTACGAGACCCAGTACTTC
TRBV7-9	TRBJ2-4	.	.	CASSPAVAPVAKNIQYF	TGTGCCAGCAGCCCAGCGGTAGCGCCTGTAGCCAAAAACATTCAGTACTTC
TRBV28	TRBJ2-1	.	.	CASTLASPNEQFF	TGTGCCAGCACCTTAGCGTCCCCCAATGAGCAGTTCTTC
TRBV11-2	TRBJ2-7	.	TRBD2	CASSQGGTSYEQYF	TGTGCCAGCAGTCAGGGAGGGACTTCCTACGAGCAGTACTTC
TRBV9	TRBJ2-3	.	.	CASRAGGLGTDTQYF	TGTGCCAGCAGGGCTGGGGGGCTTGGCACAGATACGCAGTATTTT
TRBV7-2	TRBJ2-1	once	.	CASSLPGAYNEQFF	TGTGCCAGCAGCTTACCGGGAGCCTACAATGAGCAGTTCTTC
TRBV10-3	TRBJ1-5	.	.	CAISKEENQPQHF	TGTGCCATCAGTAAAGAGGAAAATCAGCCCCAGCATTTT
TRBV9	TRBJ2-3	.	TRBD2	CASSVVGGPRDTQYF	TGTGCCAGCAGCGTAGTGGGAGGGCCAAGGGATACGCAGTATTTT
TRBV18	TRBJ2-3	.	.	CASSPPIADTQYF	TGTGCCAGCTCACCACCGATCGCAGATACGCAGTATTTT
TRBV5-1	TRBJ1-4	.	.	CASSYRGGNNEKLFF	TGCGCCAGCAGCTACCGAGGGGGGAATAATGAAAAACTGTTTTTT
TRBV19	TRBJ1-4	.	TRBD1	CASRPEGGRGNEKLFF	TGTGCCAGTAGACCAGAAGGGGGCAGGGGTAATGAAAAACTGTTTTTT
TRBV19	TRBJ1-1	.	.	CASSTTGNTEAFF	TGTGCCAGTAGTACGACAGGGAACACTGAAGCTTTCTTT
TRBV7-6	TRBJ1-1	.	.	CASSLELDTEAFF	TGTGCCAGCAGCTTAGAACTGGACACTGAAGCTTTCTTT
TRBV29-1	TRBJ1-2	.	.	CSVGRSGDQGYTF	TGCAGCGTCGGGAGGTCAGGGGACCAAGGCTACACCTTC
TRBV6-6	TRBJ2-7	once	TRBD1	CASTWRGGFDEQYF	TGTGCCAGCACCTGGAGAGGGGGCTTCGACGAGCAGTACTTC
TRBV29-1	TRBJ1-2	.	.	CSERTANYGYTF	TGCAGCGAAAGGACAGCTAACTATGGCTACACCTTC
TRBV7-9	TRBJ2-4	few	.	CASSKFGAKNIQYF	TGTGCCAGCAGCAAATTCGGAGCCAAAAACATTCAGTACTTC
TRBV30	TRBJ2-6	.	.	CAWSGLVHSSGANVLTF	TGTGCCTGGAGTGGCCTCGTCCACAGCTCTGGGGCCAACGTCCTGACTTTC
TRBV18	TRBJ1-5	.	.	CASSGEGQAVSNQPQHF	TGTGCCAGCTCCGGGGAGGGTCAGGCGGTCAGCAATCAGCCCCAGCATTTT
TRBV6-1	TRBJ2-5	.	TRBD1	CASMDGDRGQETQYF	TGTGCCAGCATGGATGGGGACAGAGGACAAGAGACCCAGTACTTC
TRBV4-3	TRBJ2-2	.	TRBD2	CASSLLAGAIGELFF	TGCGCCAGCAGCCTACTAGCGGGAGCAATCGGGGAGCTGTTTTTT
TRBV5-1	TRBJ1-4	.	TRBD1	CASSLDRDRNEKLFF	TGCGCCAGCAGCTTGGACCGGGACAGGAATGAAAAACTGTTTTTT
TRBV19	TRBJ2-7	.	.	CASSIGPNGEQYF	TGTGCCAGTAGTATTGGCCCCAACGGCGAGCAGTACTTC
TRBV6-5	TRBJ2-1	.	.	CASSYSGNEGEQFF	TGTGCCAGCAGTTACTCGGGGAATGAGGGGGAGCAGTTCTTC